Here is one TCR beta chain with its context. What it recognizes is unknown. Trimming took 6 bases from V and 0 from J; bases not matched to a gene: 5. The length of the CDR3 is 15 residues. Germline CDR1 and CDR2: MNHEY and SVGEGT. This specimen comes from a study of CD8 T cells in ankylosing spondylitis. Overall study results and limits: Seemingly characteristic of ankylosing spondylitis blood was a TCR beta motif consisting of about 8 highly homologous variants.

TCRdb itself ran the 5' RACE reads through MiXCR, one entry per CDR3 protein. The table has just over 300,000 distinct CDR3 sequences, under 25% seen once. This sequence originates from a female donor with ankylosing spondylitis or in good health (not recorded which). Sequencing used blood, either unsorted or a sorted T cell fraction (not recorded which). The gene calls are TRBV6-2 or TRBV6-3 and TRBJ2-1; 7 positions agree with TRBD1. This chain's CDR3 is CASSLRTGSYNEQFF. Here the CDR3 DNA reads TGTGCCAGCAGCCTACGGACAGGCTCCTACAATGAGCAGTTCTTC.